These 2 T cell receptor beta chains originate from one sample sequenced in a study of T cell responses to AZD1222 COVID-19 vaccine. Only in-frame clones appear in the TCRdb table, and some are missing; sequencing was by immunoSEQ multiplex PCR. There are 150,000 to 200,000 clones in the sample; 80% to 95% occur only once, and 1.5% to 2.5% lies in the top ten. Sequences were derived from peripheral blood, sampled 28 days after the second AZD1222 dose. Receptor source: an adult who received the AZD1222 COVID-19 vaccine.

The chain carries TRBV7-3 and TRBJ1-1, with D possibly being TRBD1 (5 bases). CDR1 SGHTA and CDR2 FQGTGA come from the germline V gene. Deletions cut 2 bases from V and 1 base from J, with 8 bases between. This CDR3 is 14 amino acids long. The DNA for the CDR3 is TGTGCCAGCAGCTTAGCCAGGGAGAACACTGAAGCTTTCTTT. It codes for CASSLARENTEAFF.

The DNA of the CDR3 is TGTGCCAGCAGCTTGGGACATAGGAACACTGAAGCTTTCTTT. It is translated as CASSLGHRNTEAFF. This chain links TRBV7-3 with TRBJ1-1, with D perhaps matching TRBD1 (6 bases). Germline V gene data show CDR1 as SGHTA and CDR2 as FQGTGA. V was clipped by 3 bases and J by 1 base, with 9 bases between them. The CDR3 extends over 14 amino acids.